A selection of T cell receptor beta chains follows, all from one sample in a study of OX40 agonist ivuxolimab in advanced cancers. TCRdb keeps only in-frame clones here, not all; method: immunoSEQ multiplex PCR. The table shows 45,000 to 55,000 clones, with approximately 84% occurring only once. Source: CD4+ or CD8+ T cells sorted from blood, taken in a trial of the OX40 agonist ivuxolimab. The receptors were gathered from an adult with an advanced solid tumor such as melanoma, head and neck, liver or kidney cancer. Each CDR3 is given with its conserved first and last residue. The D gene is left open where the match is weak. For some rows the clone size is stated as once, few or many, or as a class when expanded; others skip it.

>TRBV19|TRBJ2-7|-|-
TGTGCCAGTAGAGACCTCGCAGGCCCGTACTACGAGCAGTACTTC
CASRDLAGPYYEQYF
>TRBV11-3|TRBJ1-2|-|-
TGTGCCAGCAGCTTAGTGGCCCTCCCCATCTGGGGAGTAAGGTATGGCTACACCTTC
CASSLVALPIWGVRYGYTF
>TRBV5-4|TRBJ2-2|-|TRBD1
TGTGCCAGCAGACCAGGACAGGTTAGGGACGGGGAGCTGTTTTTT
CASRPGQVRDGELFF
>TRBV19|TRBJ1-5|-|TRBD1
TGTGCCAGTAGTGTTCGACAGGGGTTTCAGCCCCAGCATTTT
CASSVRQGFQPQHF
>TRBV11-2|TRBJ2-5|-|-
TGTGCCAGCAGCTTACGGGGGCGGGATGAAGAGACCCAGTACTTC
CASSLRGRDEETQYF
>TRBV10-3|TRBJ2-3|-|TRBD2
TGTGCCATCAGTGAGTCCGGCGGGGGAGGGGCAGATACGCAGTATTTT
CAISESGGGGADTQYF
>TRBV30|TRBJ2-7|-|TRBD1
TGTGCCTGGAGGGAAGGGACAGCCCGCTTCGAGCAGTACTTC
CAWREGTARFEQYF
>TRBV6-5|TRBJ1-2|-|-
TGTGCCAGCAGTTACGCGAAAGGGGTAAACTATGGCTACACCTTC
CASSYAKGVNYGYTF
>TRBV29-1|TRBJ2-1|-|-
TGCAGCGTTGTAGCTGGGACCAACACGGGCCTCTTC
CSVVAGTNTGLF
>TRBV2|TRBJ2-7|-|-
TGTGCCAGCAGCCAACAGGGCCACGAGCAGTACTTC
CASSQQGHEQYF
>TRBV19|TRBJ2-2|-|-
TGTGCCAGTAGTCCTCAGGCAAGCACCGGGGAGCTGTTTTTT
CASSPQASTGELFF
>TRBV30|TRBJ2-5|once|-
TGTGCCTGGAGTGCCGGGCCGGGGACTCAAGAGACCCAGTACTTC
CAWSAGPGTQETQYF
>TRBV30|TRBJ1-5|-|-
TGTGCCTGGAGTGCCGGTTGGGGCAATCAGCCCCAGCATTTT
CAWSAGWGNQPQHF
>TRBV18|TRBJ2-5|-|TRBD2
TGTGCCAGCGGTGTTAAAGCGGGAGGAGAGACCCAGTACTTC
CASGVKAGGETQYF
>TRBV2|TRBJ1-5|-|TRBD1
TGTGCCAGCAGTGAAGAAGCAGGGGGGGATCAGCCCCAGCATTTT
CASSEEAGGDQPQHF
>TRBV5-4|TRBJ2-3|-|TRBD2
TGTGCCAGCAGCTTGGGACTAGCGGGAGGCACAGATACGCAGTATTTT
CASSLGLAGGTDTQYF
>TRBV18|TRBJ1-1|few|-
TGTGCCAGCTCACCGACGGACGGGGGTGAAGCTTTCTTT
CASSPTDGGEAFF
>TRBV2|TRBJ1-4|-|-
TGTGCCACCCACAGGGAAATCGCTAACGAAAAACTGTTTTTT
CATHREIANEKLFF
>TRBV7-2|TRBJ2-1|-|TRBD2
TGTGCCAGCAGCTTAGGACTAGCCACAAGCGGGCAGTTCTTC
CASSLGLATSGQFF
>TRBV5-5|TRBJ2-2|-|TRBD2
TGTGCCAGCAGCTACTGGACTAGCGGGAACACCGGGGAGCTGTTTTTT
CASSYWTSGNTGELFF
>TRBV7-2|TRBJ1-6|-|TRBD1
TGTGCCAGCAGCCGATCGACAGGGAGCTCCTATAATTCACCCCTCCACTTT
CASSRSTGSSYNSPLHF
>TRBV5-1|TRBJ1-1|few|-
TGCGCCAGCAGCGAGGGAGTTGGGAACACTGAAGCTTTCTTT
CASSEGVGNTEAFF
>TRBV25-1|TRBJ2-4|-|TRBD2
TGTGCCAGCAGTGATGGCGGACTAGGCAAAAACATTCAGTACTTC
CASSDGGLGKNIQYF
>TRBV6-5|TRBJ2-7|-|-
TGTGCCAGCAGGAGTTCCTACGAGCAGTACTTC
CASRSSYEQYF
>TRBV7-8|TRBJ2-7|once|TRBD2
TGTGCCAGCAGCTTACCTAGCGGGGCCCCTCGGGAGCAGTACTTC
CASSLPSGAPREQYF
>TRBV2|TRBJ2-1|-|-
TGTGCCAGCAGTGATCCCGGAGGGAAGGATGAGCAGTTCTTC
CASSDPGGKDEQFF
>TRBV30|TRBJ2-4|-|-
TGTGCCTGGAGTGTACGGGGCAGGGTCGGAAACATTCAGTACTTC
CAWSVRGRVGNIQYF
>TRBV11-2|TRBJ2-1|-|TRBD2
TGTGCCAGCAGCTTATACAGCGGGGGGCCTTACAATGAGCAGTTCTTC
CASSLYSGGPYNEQFF
>TRBV30|TRBJ2-1|few|-
TGTGCCTGGAGTGGTAGGGCAGCCTGGGGATCCTACAATGAGCAGTTCTTC
CAWSGRAAWGSYNEQFF